This record looks at one T cell receptor (beta chain) sequence and its context. The antigen is unknown. Samples were assayed with immunoSEQ v3.0 at survey level. Sequencing was performed with immunoSEQ multiplex PCR; in TCRdb, only in-frame clones are kept and a portion is missing. The sample holds fewer than 40,000 clones, roughly 80% seen once. This specimen comes from a study of long-term antiretroviral therapy in people with HIV. Overall study findings and caveats: Transplant-donor-level diversity was not reached after ART, though diversity increased.

This specimen consisted of unsorted PBMCs, obtained 1.9 years after starting antiretroviral therapy. This TCR was sampled from a man younger than 30 with HIV.

The DNA for the CDR3 is TGTGCCAGCAGCATTCGACAGGGGGTAGTAGGTGAAAAACTGTTTTTT. Its protein product is CASSIRQGVVGEKLFF. The chain is built from TRBV7-9 and TRBJ1-4, with 9 bases identical to TRBD1. The germline V gene encodes CDR1 SEHNR and CDR2 FQNEAQ (reference sequence). The V and J ends lost 5 bases and 7 bases, in that order; junction bases with no gene match: 11. The CDR3 runs 16 residues. The variable domain in full, with the rest retrieved from reference TRBV7-9 and TRBJ1-4, is DTGVSQNPRHKITKRGQNVTFRCDPISEHNRLYWYRQTLGQGPEFLTYFQNEAQLEKSRLLSDRFSAERPKGSFSTLEIQRTEQGDSAMYLCASSIRQGVVGEKLFFGSGTQLSVL.